The 7 T cell receptor beta chains reported below all come from one sample, sequenced in a study of T cell repertoires in cytomegalovirus infection. These TCRs are of unknown antigen specificity. TCRdb re-called the reads with MiXCR, one entry per CDR3 protein. The sample shows approximately 310,000 distinct CDR3 sequences, about 25% of them seen only once. The source material was cultured PBMCs, sampled from culture after CMV antigen stimulation. The receptors come from a human donor in good health (CMV status not recorded). Some clones in this sample may be carry-over from other donors' samples.

This chain connects TRBV7-6 to TRBJ2-1, with D perhaps matching TRBD1 (5 bases). V lost 5 bases, J lost 8 bases, and 22 bases lay in between. The CDR3 is made up of 16 amino acids. Germline assignment: CDR1 SGHVS and CDR2 FNYEAQ. CDR3: CASSPRWVFRADEQFF. The CDR3 nucleotides read TGTGCCAGCAGCCCTAGGTGGGTCTTCAGGGCCGATGAGCAGTTCTTC.

This clonotype was seen more than once but under ten times. V is TRBV20-1 and J is TRBJ2-2; 8 nucleotides match TRBD2. The CDR3 contains 15 residues. V was pared by 0 bases and J by 6 bases, with 6 bases of the junction left unmatched. In germline, CDR1 is DFQATT, CDR2 SNEGSKA (reference sequence). Written as DNA, the CDR3 is TGCAGTGCTAGAGATTCCAGCGGGAGTGCCGGGGAGCTGTTTTTT. The encoded protein is CSARDSSGSAGELFF.

V gene TRBV18 combines with J gene TRBJ2-5, with 9 bases fitting TRBD2. Germline CDR1 KGHSH, CDR2 LQKENI. V shed 0 bases and J 5 bases; nucleotides not matched to a gene: 10. This CDR3 is built from 17 residues. CDR3 protein: CASSPPVSGSLRETQYF. In DNA, the CDR3 is TGTGCCAGCTCACCACCGGTTAGCGGGAGCCTACGGGAGACCCAGTACTTC.

V usage is TRBV10-3 and J usage is TRBJ2-5; 10 bases agree with TRBD1. Germline-derived CDR1 and CDR2 are ENHRY and SYGVKD. With V trimmed by 6 bases and J by 3 bases, 4 bases remained unmatched. The CDR3 totals 14 residues. The CDR3 DNA reads TGTGCCATCAGACCCGGGACAGGGGAAGAGACCCAGTACTTC. This sequence encodes CAIRPGTGEETQYF.

The table lists this clonotype with a few counts. The chain combines TRBV2 with TRBJ1-4; tentative D call: TRBD1 (5 bases). Germline loops: CDR1 SNHLY, CDR2 FYNNEI. The CDR3 is 16 residues long. With 4 bases removed from V and 3 bases from J, the gap between germline ends came to 15 bases. Written as DNA, the CDR3 is TGTGCCAGCAGTGTATCAACAGGAGGGGCTAATGAAAAACTGTTTTTT. Translating it yields CASSVSTGGANEKLFF.

This clonotype was found a few times. V gene TRBV9 combines with J gene TRBJ2-1, with D possibly TRBD2 on 7 matching bases. Trimming removed 0 bases from V and 9 bases from J, with 22 bases in between. Looked up from germline, CDR1 is SGDLS and CDR2 is YYNGEE. This CDR3 spans 17 amino acids. The CDR3 DNA sequence: TGTGCCAGCAGCGTAGGCGGAAGGGGGGGAGCCTCCTTTGAGCAGTTCTTC. The encoded protein is CASSVGGRGGASFEQFF.

Only a few counts were recorded for this clonotype. The V and J genes are TRBV7-9 and TRBJ1-3; D gene unclear. The CDR3 consists of 16 residues. V lost 1 base and J 0 bases, leaving 10 bases between the germline ends. Germline assignment: CDR1 SEHNR and CDR2 FQNEAQ (reference sequence). Written as DNA, the CDR3 is TGTGCCAGCAGCTTAGACGCAGGTGTCTCTGGAAACACCATATATTTT. Protein product: CASSLDAGVSGNTIYF.